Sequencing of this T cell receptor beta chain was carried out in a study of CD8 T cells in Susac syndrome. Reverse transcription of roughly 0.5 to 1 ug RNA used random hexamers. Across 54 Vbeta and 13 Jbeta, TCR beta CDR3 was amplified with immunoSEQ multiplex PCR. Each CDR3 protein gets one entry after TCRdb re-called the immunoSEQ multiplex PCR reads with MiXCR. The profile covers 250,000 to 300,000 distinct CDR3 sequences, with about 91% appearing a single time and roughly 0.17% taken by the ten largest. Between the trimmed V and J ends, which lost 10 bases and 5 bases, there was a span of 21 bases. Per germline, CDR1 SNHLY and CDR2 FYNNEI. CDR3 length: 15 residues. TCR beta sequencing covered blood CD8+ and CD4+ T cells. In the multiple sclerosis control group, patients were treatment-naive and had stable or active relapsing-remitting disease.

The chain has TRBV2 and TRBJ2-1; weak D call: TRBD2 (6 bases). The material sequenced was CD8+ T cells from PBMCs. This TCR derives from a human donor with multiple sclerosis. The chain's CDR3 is CATKSGSGLHNEQFF. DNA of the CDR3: TGTGCCACTAAGTCGGGCAGCGGGCTCCACAATGAGCAGTTCTTC.